The clone carrying this T cell receptor beta chain was detected a few times. What it binds is not known. CDR3 and TCR beta VDJ profiling relied on genomic DNA as the template. TCRdb re-called the reads with MiXCR, one entry per CDR3 protein. The repertoire holds more than 150,000 distinct CDR3 sequences, with less than 65% as singletons. This record belongs to a study of CD8+CD57+ T cells in acquired aplastic anemia. Looking at the study overall: Sorted CD4+ plus CD8+ cells gave DNA averaging roughly 3 ug. Regarding the study as a whole: Comparison of patients with controls identified approximately 28 shared CD8+ CDR3 sequences. Patients versus controls showed no significant CD8+ Simpson's diversity difference.

The length of the CDR3 is 12 residues. The germline V and J ends were trimmed by 3 bases and 6 bases, with 8 bases remaining between them. CDR1 DFQATT and CDR2 SNEGSKA come from the germline V gene (reference sequence). Sequencing used sorted CD4+, CD8+, or CD8+CD57+ T cells (not recorded which) from PBMCs. The chain uses TRBV20-1 and TRBJ2-2; no reliable D call. This receptor was identified in a human donor with severe aplastic anemia or a healthy control (not recorded which). The CDR3 sequence is CSARGSAGELFF. Here the CDR3 DNA reads TGCAGTGCTAGGGGAAGCGCCGGGGAGCTGTTTTTT.